This T cell receptor (beta chain) was retrieved from a study of T-cell reconstitution after alpha-beta-depleted transplantation in children. Whole-study findings and limits: At one year after transplant, newly produced T cells mostly accounted for T-cell counts and diversity. At day 60, the high TCRbeta diversity found in some patients originated from recipient T cells and thymic progenitors that had survived. After transplant, at about two months, alpha-beta T cells were reportedly derived from several hundred expanded graft clones.

On this clonotype itself: Antigen: not known.

Unique molecular identifiers were built into the TCRbeta library. In TCRdb, the PCR reads were re-called with MiXCR into one record per CDR3 protein. The sample contains about a million distinct CDR3 sequences, about 29% of which appear only once. V dropped 0 bases and J dropped 2; count of bases not matched to a gene: 4. The germline V gene encodes CDR1 DFQATT and CDR2 SNEGSKA (reference sequence). This CDR3 contains 15 residues. The source was PBMCs, mostly from graft donor cells, collected 360 days after TCRalphabeta/CD19-depleted stem cell transplant. This chain joins TRBV20-1 and TRBJ1-5; TRBD1 aligns across 7 bases. The clonotype originates from a boy under three years old who had a stem cell transplant for SCID, so the T cells may come from the graft donor. The DNA of the CDR3 is TGCAGTGCTAGAGATCAAGGGGGCGGCAATCAGCCCCAGCATTTT. As protein: CSARDQGGGNQPQHF.